The rows below give T cell receptor beta chains drawn from one sample of a study of blood T cell repertoires in COVID-19. Data came from immunoSEQ multiplex PCR; TCRdb stores just in-frame clones and leaves some out. The top ten hold roughly a tenth of the sample, which has around 300,000 clones, approximately 89% seen once. Material: PBMCs or T cells enriched from blood (not recorded which). All receptors derive from a woman in her thirties who had recovered from COVID-19. CDR3s include the opening cysteine and the closing phenylalanine or tryptophan. A D gene is named only where the DNA matches it firmly. Some rows mark clone size as missing; the rest say once, few, many or name a class of expanded clone.

cdr3_aa	cdr3_nt	d_call	clone_size	v_call	j_call
CASSPQGAKNIQYF	TGCGCCAGCAGCCCCCAGGGGGCCAAAAACATTCAGTACTTC	-	-	TRBV4-1	TRBJ2-4
CASSQGARGDYGYTF	TGTGCCAGCAGCCAAGGGGCCAGGGGGGACTATGGCTACACCTTC	TRBD1	-	TRBV3-1/TRBV3-2	TRBJ1-2
CASSVDRGLYEQYF	TGTGCCAGCAGTGTGGACAGGGGACTTTACGAGCAGTACTTC	TRBD1	-	TRBV2	TRBJ2-7
CASSPGREQYF	TGTGCCAGCAGCCCCGGGAGGGAGCAGTACTTC	TRBD2	-	TRBV7-9	TRBJ2-7
CASSLGAAASNQPQHF	TGTGCCAGCTCACTGGGGGCGGCAGCTAGCAATCAGCCCCAGCATTTT	-	-	TRBV18	TRBJ1-5
CAISSNWWGGLSGNTIYF	TGTGCCATCAGTTCTAACTGGTGGGGGGGACTCTCTGGAAACACCATATATTTT	-	-	TRBV10-3	TRBJ1-3
CASSRDRGHEQFF	TGTGCCAGCAGCCGTGACAGGGGCCATGAGCAGTTCTTC	TRBD1	few	TRBV6-5	TRBJ2-1
CASSHGLWGRGEQYF	TGCGCCAGCAGCCATGGTTTGTGGGGGCGGGGGGAGCAGTACTTC	-	once	TRBV4-1	TRBJ2-7
CASSAPGQLNNEQFF	TGTGCCAGCAGCGCACCGGGACAGCTTAACAATGAGCAGTTCTTC	TRBD1	few	TRBV11-1	TRBJ2-1
CASSQRSPGTLNTEAFF	TGCGCCAGCAGTCAAAGGAGCCCCGGCACCCTGAACACTGAAGCTTTCTTT	-	-	TRBV23-1	TRBJ1-1
CASSLGGPLGDTQYF	TGTGCCAGCAGCTTAGGTGGCCCACTAGGAGATACGCAGTATTTT	-	-	TRBV7-9	TRBJ2-3
CASSPANYGYTF	TGTGCCAGCAGCCCAGCTAACTATGGCTACACCTTC	-	-	TRBV28	TRBJ1-2
CASSLMGLYNEQFF	TGTGCCAGCAGCCTAATGGGCCTCTACAATGAGCAGTTCTTC	-	-	TRBV7-2	TRBJ2-1
CASSYRTGTGKALYGYTF	TGTGCCAGCAGCTACCGAACCGGGACAGGGAAAGCCCTATATGGCTACACCTTC	TRBD1	-	TRBV5-5	TRBJ1-2
CASNRVTAGDTQYF	TGTGCCAGTAACCGAGTTACGGCAGGGGATACGCAGTATTTT	-	-	TRBV5-8	TRBJ2-3
CASRWTLGEDTQYF	TGTGCCAGTAGATGGACCCTGGGAGAAGATACGCAGTATTTT	-	-	TRBV19	TRBJ2-3
CASSPGQHYGYTF	TGTGCCAGCAGCCCAGGACAGCACTATGGCTACACCTTC	-	few	TRBV14	TRBJ1-2
CAWSVSRVSRDNEQFF	TGTGCCTGGAGTGTAAGCAGGGTGAGTCGGGACAATGAGCAGTTCTTC	-	-	TRBV30	TRBJ2-1
CASSIAFFTGESLPQHF	TGTGCCAGTAGTATAGCTTTCTTCACAGGGGAAAGTCTGCCCCAGCATTTT	TRBD1	-	TRBV19	TRBJ1-5
CASSGREGIETQYF	TGCGCCAGCAGTGGGCGGGAGGGCATTGAGACCCAGTACTTC	TRBD2	-	TRBV5-1	TRBJ2-5
CAISESELEQYF	TGTGCCATCAGTGAGTCGGAGCTCGAGCAGTACTTC	-	-	TRBV10-3	TRBJ2-7
CASIVSGHRYEQYF	TGTGCCAGCATAGTCAGCGGCCACCGCTACGAGCAGTACTTC	-	-	TRBV2	TRBJ2-7
CASSQQGRGANVLTF	TGTGCCAGCAGTCAACAGGGTCGTGGGGCCAACGTCCTGACTTTC	-	-	TRBV6-5	TRBJ2-6
CASSHPQIGSTEAFF	TGCGCCAGCAGCCACCCACAGATTGGGTCCACTGAAGCTTTCTTT	-	-	TRBV4-1	TRBJ1-1
CASTQRGGAKNQPQHF	TGTGCCAGTACTCAACGGGGGGGGGCTAAGAATCAGCCCCAGCATTTT	-	-	TRBV19	TRBJ1-5
CASSPSSGNTIYF	TGTGCCAGCTCACCGAGCTCTGGAAACACCATATATTTT	-	-	TRBV18	TRBJ1-3
CASSLSPGGGNEQFF	TGCGCCAGCAGCTTGTCTCCAGGGGGCGGGAATGAGCAGTTCTTC	TRBD1	once	TRBV5-1	TRBJ2-1
CASSYQTGIAFF	TGTGCCAGCAGCTACCAGACAGGGATTGCTTTCTTT	TRBD1	-	TRBV7-9	TRBJ1-1
CAISGGGRTHEQYF	TGTGCCATCAGTGGGGGAGGAAGGACGCACGAGCAGTACTTC	-	-	TRBV10-3	TRBJ2-7
CASRVLDTQYF	TGTGCCAGCAGGGTCCTAGATACCCAGTACTTC	-	-	TRBV3-1/TRBV3-2	TRBJ2-5
CASRTALGLQETQYF	TGTGCCAGCAGGACAGCTTTGGGACTCCAAGAGACCCAGTACTTC	-	-	TRBV28	TRBJ2-5
CASSLPYLSGVNEQFF	TGTGCCAGCTCACTCCCGTACCTTAGCGGAGTCAATGAGCAGTTCTTC	-	-	TRBV18	TRBJ2-1
CASSLDLLAGGADTQYF	TGTGCCAGCAGCTTAGACCTACTAGCGGGAGGAGCAGATACGCAGTATTTT	TRBD2	-	TRBV11-2	TRBJ2-3
CASSGGQGDNSPLHF	TGCGCCAGCAGCGGGGGACAGGGAGATAATTCACCCCTCCACTTT	TRBD1	-	TRBV5-1	TRBJ1-6
CASSLRGANQPQHF	TGTGCCAGCAGCTTACGCGGGGCAAATCAGCCCCAGCATTTT	-	-	TRBV7-2	TRBJ1-5
CASSLFSPGFYNEQFF	TGTGCCAGCAGTTTATTTAGCCCGGGTTTCTACAATGAGCAGTTCTTC	-	-	TRBV27	TRBJ2-1
CATQSGDYTGELFF	TGTGCCACCCAGAGCGGGGATTACACCGGGGAGCTGTTTTTT	TRBD2	-	TRBV15	TRBJ2-2
CASSRASGYGDEQYF	TGTGCCAGCAGCCGAGCTAGCGGGTACGGGGACGAGCAGTACTTC	TRBD2	-	TRBV6-2/TRBV6-3	TRBJ2-7
CASSLARDRTHNSPLHF	TGTGCCAGCAGCTTAGCCCGGGACAGGACACATAATTCACCCCTCCACTTT	TRBD1	-	TRBV7-2	TRBJ1-6
CSVNTETGPYEQYF	TGCAGCGTTAATACTGAGACAGGTCCCTACGAGCAGTACTTC	-	-	TRBV29-1	TRBJ2-7
CASSLGRGSGNTIYF	TGTGCCAGCAGCTTGGGCCGAGGCTCTGGAAACACCATATATTTT	-	-	TRBV5-4	TRBJ1-3
CSVRATGGGDNSPLHF	TGCAGCGTTCGGGCCACGGGGGGAGGGGATAATTCACCCCTCCACTTT	-	-	TRBV29-1	TRBJ1-6
CASSPRRGNTIYF	TGTGCCAGCAGCCCCAGGAGGGGAAACACCATATATTTT	-	few	TRBV3-1/TRBV3-2	TRBJ1-3
CASSSGQGGTNEKLFF	TGTGCCAGCAGCTCCGGACAGGGGGGAACTAATGAAAAACTGTTTTTT	TRBD1	-	TRBV7-6	TRBJ1-4
CASSQESPGTETQYF	TGTGCCAGCAGCCAAGAATCGCCGGGAACGGAGACCCAGTACTTC	-	-	TRBV3-1/TRBV3-2	TRBJ2-5
CASGPTRNQPQHF	TGCGCCAGCGGCCCAACAAGAAATCAGCCCCAGCATTTT	-	-	TRBV5-1	TRBJ1-5
CASSSEGGNTEAFF	TGTGCCAGCAGTTCAGAGGGCGGAAACACTGAAGCTTTCTTT	-	-	TRBV27	TRBJ1-1
CASSLVGQLNTDTQYF	TGTGCCAGCAGCTTAGTCGGACAGCTAAACACAGATACGCAGTATTTT	-	-	TRBV7-9	TRBJ2-3
CASSPPERIAKNIQYF	TGTGCCAGCAGTCCCCCTGAGCGGATAGCCAAAAACATTCAGTACTTC	-	-	TRBV28	TRBJ2-4